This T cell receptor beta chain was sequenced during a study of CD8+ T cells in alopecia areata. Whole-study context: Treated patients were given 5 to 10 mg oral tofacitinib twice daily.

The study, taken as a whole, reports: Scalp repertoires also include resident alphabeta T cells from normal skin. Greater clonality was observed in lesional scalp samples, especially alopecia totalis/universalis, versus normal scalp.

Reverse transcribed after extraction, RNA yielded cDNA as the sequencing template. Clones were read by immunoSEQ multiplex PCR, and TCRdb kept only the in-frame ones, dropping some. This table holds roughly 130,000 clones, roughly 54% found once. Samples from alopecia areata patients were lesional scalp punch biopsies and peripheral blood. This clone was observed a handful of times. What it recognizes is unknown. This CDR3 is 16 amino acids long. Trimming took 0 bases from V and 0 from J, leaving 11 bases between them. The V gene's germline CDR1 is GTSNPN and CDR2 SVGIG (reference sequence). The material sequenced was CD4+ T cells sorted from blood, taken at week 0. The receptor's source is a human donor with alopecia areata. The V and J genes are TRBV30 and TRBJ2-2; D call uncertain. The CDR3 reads CAWSVLRNTNTGELFF. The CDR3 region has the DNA TGTGCCTGGAGTGTACTTAGGAATACGAACACCGGGGAGCTGTTTTTT.